These 3 T cell receptor beta chains came from one sample sequenced in a study of early T cells in non-severe SARS-CoV-2 infection. TCRdb passed the 5' RACE reads through MiXCR, listing each CDR3 protein once. This sample has tens of thousands of distinct CDR3 sequences; 9% to 10% occur once, and the top ten carry 15% to 18%. The starting material was whole blood, obtained at baseline. These receptors were obtained from an adult who was a healthcare worker with PCR-confirmed SARS-CoV-2 infection or an uninfected control (not recorded which).

The rearrangement links TRBV6-1 to TRBJ1-4; D is unresolved. Germline values: CDR1 MNHNS, CDR2 SASEGT. V was pared by 6 bases and J by 8 bases, with 25 bases between. The CDR3 length is 17 residues. CDR3 sequence (DNA): TGTGCCAGCAGACCGTTGGCGCGGCAGGTGGGGAGGGAAAAACTGTTTTTT. Translation: CASRPLARQVGREKLFF.

This clonotype has ten or more counts. J is TRBJ2-3 and V is TRBV7-2; a possible D gene is TRBD1 (6 bases). With 3 bases removed from V and 4 bases from J, the gap between germline ends came to 14 bases. The CDR3 has 15 residues. The germline CDR1 and CDR2 sequences are SGHTA and FQGNSA. CDR3 in amino acids: CASSLITGNADTQYF. CDR3 coding DNA: TGTGCCAGCAGCTTGATTACAGGGAATGCAGATACGCAGTATTTT. Full variable domain (rest looked up from reference TRBV7-2 and TRBJ2-3): GAGVSQSPSNKVTEKGKDVELRCDPISGHTALYWYRQSLGQGLEFLIYFQGNSAPDKSGLPSDRFSAERTGGSVSTLTIQRTQQEDSAVYLCASSLITGNADTQYFGPGTRLTVL.

In this sample, this clonotype turned up a few times. CDR3 region: CASRSPGLQETQYF. CDR3 DNA sequence: TGTGCCAGCAGATCCCCGGGTCTCCAAGAGACCCAGTACTTC. This chain connects TRBV12-3 or TRBV12-4 to TRBJ2-5; D call uncertain. Trimming took 6 bases from V and 1 from J, leaving 12 bases between them. This CDR3 region has 14 residues.